This paragraph covers one T cell receptor (beta chain) sequence. Its antigen is as yet unknown. Vbeta (60) and Jbeta (13) primers were used in the PCR. Profiling relied on immunoSEQ multiplex PCR, and the TCRdb table lists in-frame clones only, not all of them. Its table records about 77,000 clones. The source of the sample is a study of cytomegalovirus exposure and HLA in healthy donors. General study points: Evidence from a later analysis indicated that most CMV-associated TCR beta chains looked HLA-restricted.

Trimming left V 2 bases short and J 12 bases short, with 10 bases between. This CDR3 region has 12 residues. Germline assignment: CDR1 MGHDK and CDR2 SYGVNS. The V gene is TRBV25-1, the J gene TRBJ1-4; perhaps TRBD1 as D (5 bases). The clonotype comes from a man between 50 and 59 years old in good health and CMV-seropositive. The sequenced material came from PBMCs. The CDR3 reads CASSERPGELFF. The CDR3 DNA is TGTGCCAGCAGTGAAAGGCCGGGGGAACTGTTTTTT.